Below, 27 T cell receptor beta chains from the same sample are listed, as sequenced in a study of cytomegalovirus exposure and HLA in healthy donors. Generated by immunoSEQ multiplex PCR, the TCRdb table keeps only in-frame clones and is missing some. This sample has a few hundred thousand clones, with almost 90% found just once. Input material: PBMCs. The receptors were sampled from a woman between 18 and 29 years old in good health and CMV-seronegative.

The chain joins TRBV5-1 to TRBJ1-2, with TRBD1 matching 9 bases. From germline, CDR1 is SGHRS and CDR2 YFSETQ. This CDR3 comprises 14 residues. With V trimmed by 2 bases and J by 8 bases, 7 bases remained unmatched. In DNA form, the CDR3 reads TGCGCCAGCAGCTTTGGGGACAGGGCGGACGGCTACACCTTC. Protein sequence: CASSFGDRADGYTF.

V usage is TRBV9 and J usage is TRBJ2-1, with D possibly matching TRBD1 (5 bases). The CDR3 is 13 amino acids. V lost 4 bases, J lost 1 base, and 6 bases lay in between. Looked up from germline, CDR1 is SGDLS and CDR2 is YYNGEE. CDR3 nucleotides: TGTGCCAGCAGCAAGGGGTCCTACAATGAGCAGTTCTTC. This encodes CASSKGSYNEQFF.

This chain uses TRBV7-6 with TRBJ1-6, with 7 bases fitting TRBD1. This CDR3 region has 16 residues. Looked up from germline, CDR1 is SGHVS and CDR2 is FNYEAQ. V was pared by 2 bases and J by 5 bases, with 6 bases of the junction left unmatched. CDR3 region: CASSLRQGRDNSPLHF. The CDR3 DNA follows: TGTGCCAGCAGCTTAAGACAGGGTAGGGATAATTCACCCCTCCACTTT.

The chain carries TRBV28 and TRBJ2-5, with 7 bases fitting TRBD1. Germline V gives CDR1 MDHEN, CDR2 SYDVKM. The J segment lost 5 bases and the V segment lost 1 base, leaving 7 bases of the junction unmatched. The CDR3 runs to 15 residues. CDR3 protein: CASSLYDRDGETQYF. CDR3 DNA: TGTGCCAGCAGTTTATATGACAGGGATGGGGAGACCCAGTACTTC.

V is TRBV6-4 and J is TRBJ1-5; tentative D call: TRBD1 (5 bases). This CDR3 has 17 amino acids. V lost 4 bases and J 2 bases, leaving 18 bases between the germline ends. Germline loops: CDR1 MRHNA, CDR2 SNTAGT. The CDR3 reads CASSAPYRIRGNQPQHF. Written as DNA, the CDR3 is TGTGCCAGCAGTGCCCCCTACAGGATTCGGGGCAATCAGCCCCAGCATTTT.

The chain joins TRBV28 to TRBJ1-4; D unclear. The germline CDR1 and CDR2 sequences are MDHEN and SYDVKM. This CDR3 has 16 amino acids. V was clipped by 8 bases and J by 3 bases, with 19 bases between them. CDR3: CASGGGVRRANEKLFF. Here the CDR3 DNA reads TGTGCCAGCGGTGGCGGGGTGAGGAGGGCTAATGAAAAACTGTTTTTT.

The rearrangement links TRBV7-2 to TRBJ2-3; 7 nucleotides align to TRBD2. V lost 6 bases to trimming and J lost 2 bases; unmatched junction nucleotides: 8. Per germline, CDR1 SGHTA and CDR2 FQGNSA. The CDR3 is 15 amino acids. The CDR3 sequence: CASSYGAGLTDTQYF. CDR3 nucleotides: TGTGCCAGCAGTTACGGAGCGGGGCTCACAGATACGCAGTATTTT.

V gene TRBV10-2 combines with J gene TRBJ2-7; 8 bases are shared with TRBD1. Germline loops: CDR1 WSHSY, CDR2 SAAADI. CDR3 length: 14 residues. Trimming took 0 bases from V and 4 from J; bases not matched to a gene: 2. The CDR3 protein is CASSESRDRYEQYV. In nucleotides, the CDR3 is TGCGCCAGCAGTGAGTCTCGGGACAGGTACGAGCAGTACGTC.

The chain combines TRBV28 with TRBJ2-7; D not resolved. Germline lookup yields CDR1 MDHEN and CDR2 SYDVKM. The CDR3 loop spans 12 amino acids. V gave up 3 bases and J gave up 3 bases, with 6 bases separating them. The CDR3, as DNA: TGTGCCAGCAGTTTCGGGTTCTACGAGCAGTACTTC. It encodes CASSFGFYEQYF.

The chain is built from TRBV27 and TRBJ2-3; 9 positions agree with TRBD2. The CDR3 has 16 residues. The germline V gene encodes CDR1 MNHEY and CDR2 SMNVEV (reference sequence). The V gene end was trimmed by 6 bases and the J gene end by 4 bases; junction bases not matched to a gene: 11. CDR3 region: CASSDRASGAPDTQYF. The CDR3 DNA follows: TGTGCCAGCAGCGACCGGGCTAGCGGGGCCCCAGATACGCAGTATTTT.

The rearrangement links TRBV9 to TRBJ2-7; D is undetermined. V was shortened by 0 bases and J by 1 base, with 8 bases between the two germline ends. The CDR3 is 14 amino acids. The germline gives CDR1 SGDLS, CDR2 YYNGEE. DNA of the CDR3: TGTGCCAGCAGCGTAGGCGACGGGTCCTACGAGCAGTACTTC. This sequence encodes CASSVGDGSYEQYF. The full variable domain, its missing parts supplied by reference TRBV9 and TRBJ2-7, is DSGVTQTPKHLITATGQRVTLRCSPRSGDLSVYWYQQSLDQGLQFLIQYYNGEERAKGNILERFSAQQFPDLHSELNLSSLELGDSALYFCASSVGDGSYEQYFGPGTRLTVT.

This clone turned up a few times. This chain uses TRBV7-2 with TRBJ1-2; 7 positions agree with TRBD1. This CDR3 has 14 amino acids. CDR1 is SGHTA and CDR2 is FQGNSA in the germline V gene. V trimming: 8 bases; J trimming: 8 bases; junction bases outside the gene matches: 14. CDR3 in amino acids: CASDLGGAIMGYTF. DNA of the CDR3: TGTGCCAGCGATTTAGGGGGCGCCATCATGGGCTACACCTTC.

This clone occurred a few times. V usage is TRBV6-5 and J usage is TRBJ2-7; TRBD1 matches at 9 bases. The trim removed 7 bases at V and 2 bases at J, leaving 6 bases unmatched. From germline, CDR1 is MNHEY and CDR2 SVGAGI. This CDR3 comprises 14 residues. The CDR3 here is CASKTQGAAYEQYF. The CDR3 region has the DNA TGTGCCAGCAAAACACAGGGGGCGGCCTACGAGCAGTACTTC.

The chain couples TRBV5-1 to TRBJ2-1, with D maybe TRBD1 (7 bases). The CDR3 contains 13 residues. Germline assignment: CDR1 SGHRS and CDR2 YFSETQ. Trimming removed 3 bases from V and 6 bases from J, with 10 bases in between. The CDR3 region is CASSSQGGNEQFF. CDR3 coding DNA: TGCGCCAGCAGCTCTCAGGGGGGCAATGAGCAGTTCTTC.

This clone was observed a few times. This chain connects TRBV7-2 to TRBJ1-5, with 7 nucleotides matching TRBD1. V was clipped by 3 bases and J by 4 bases; unmatched bases: 0. CDR1 and CDR2 (germline): SGHTA, FQGNSA. The CDR3 loop spans 13 amino acids. CDR3: CASSLDRNQPQHF. The CDR3 nucleotides are TGTGCCAGCAGCTTGGACAGGAATCAGCCCCAGCATTTT.

The rearrangement uses TRBV9 and TRBJ2-2; D uncertain. From germline, CDR1 is SGDLS and CDR2 YYNGEE. CDR3 length: 14 residues. V was cut by 0 bases and J by 6 bases, with 9 bases left in between. This CDR3 reads CASSVGLPAGELFF. In nucleotides, the CDR3 is TGTGCCAGCAGCGTAGGACTCCCTGCCGGGGAGCTGTTTTTT.

A single count supports this clone. The chain links TRBV6-1 to TRBJ2-7, with D tentatively TRBD2 (6 bases). CDR1 and CDR2 from the germline V gene are MNHNS and SASEGT. This CDR3 contains 12 residues. The V end lost 5 bases, the J end lost 7 bases, and 12 bases lay between the germline ends. Written as DNA, the CDR3 is TGTGCCAGCAGTCCGCGGGGCGAGGAGCAGTACGTC. This gives the protein CASSPRGEEQYV.

This clone was picked up one time. The chain is built from TRBV6-6 and TRBJ2-5; tentatively, D is TRBD1 (7 bases). This CDR3 spans 16 amino acids. The ends were cut back, 6 bases at V and 0 bases at J, with 17 bases in the middle. Germline V lookup: CDR1 MNHNY, CDR2 SVGAGI (reference sequence). The CDR3 is CASSYEGGQYQETQYF. For the CDR3, the DNA is TGTGCCAGCAGCTACGAGGGGGGACAGTACCAAGAGACCCAGTACTTC.

The chain links TRBV5-4 to TRBJ2-3; 8 bases line up with TRBD1. The CDR3 totals 15 residues. The trim removed 3 bases at V and 3 bases at J, leaving 6 bases unmatched. From germline, CDR1 is SGHNT and CDR2 YYREEE (reference sequence). The CDR3 loop is CASSSPQGGTDTQYF. The CDR3 DNA follows: TGTGCCAGCAGCTCGCCACAGGGGGGTACAGATACGCAGTATTTT.

The rearrangement uses TRBV5-1 and TRBJ2-2, with 7 bases matching TRBD1. The CDR3 is 15 amino acids. The J segment lost 0 bases and the V segment lost 2 bases, leaving 1 base of the junction unmatched. Germline loops: CDR1 SGHRS, CDR2 YFSETQ. CDR3 DNA: TGCGCCAGCAGCTTCGGGACAGCGAACACCGGGGAGCTGTTTTTT. It translates to CASSFGTANTGELFF.

The chain recombines TRBV5-5 with TRBJ1-1; no definite D call. V was trimmed by 4 bases and J by 1 base, leaving 14 bases between them. CDR1 and CDR2 from the germline V gene are SGHKS and YYEKEE (reference sequence). The CDR3 is 15 amino acids. CDR3 sequence reads: CASSPYTFTNTEAFF. The CDR3 nucleotides read TGTGCCAGCAGCCCTTACACCTTTACGAACACTGAAGCTTTCTTT.

The chain joins TRBV19 to TRBJ2-3, with a possible D match to TRBD1 (5 bases). There are 12 residues in the CDR3. Trimming took 4 bases from V and 5 from J, leaving 7 bases between them. In germline, CDR1 is LNHDA, CDR2 SQIVND (reference sequence). The CDR3 sequence: CASSTGIDTQYF. CDR3 DNA sequence: TGTGCCAGTAGTACAGGGATAGATACGCAGTATTTT.

The chain has TRBV6-5 and TRBJ1-2; TRBD1 is a possible D gene (5 bases). From germline, CDR1 is MNHEY and CDR2 SVGAGI. This CDR3 contains 14 residues. V was shortened by 0 bases and J by 5 bases, with 10 bases between the two germline ends. CDR3 amino acids: CASSYSGQQYGYTF. Written as DNA, the CDR3 is TGTGCCAGCAGTTACTCGGGGCAGCAATATGGCTACACCTTC.

The V gene is TRBV4-3, the J gene TRBJ2-1; TRBD2 aligns across 7 bases. V lost 1 base and J lost 10; bases outside the gene matches: 19. Germline assignment: CDR1 LGHNA and CDR2 YSLEER. The CDR3 runs 18 residues. The CDR3 DNA is TGCGCCAGCAGCCAAGCCTTCGCTCGGACTAGGGACTGGTGGGAGCAGTTCTTC. Amino acid sequence: CASSQAFARTRDWWEQFF.

The rearrangement uses TRBV6-5 and TRBJ1-2; 9 bases map to TRBD1. The CDR3 length is 15 residues. V lost 6 bases to trimming and J lost 5 bases; unmatched junction nucleotides: 10. CDR1 is MNHEY and CDR2 is SVGAGI in the germline V gene. In DNA, the CDR3 is TGTGCCAGCAGCCAAATGACAGGGGGAGGGTATGGCTACACCTTC. Residues: CASSQMTGGGYGYTF.

V is TRBV28 and J is TRBJ1-2; D gene ambiguous. The length of the CDR3 is 16 residues. Germline V gene data show CDR1 as MDHEN and CDR2 as SYDVKM. The V gene lost 1 base and the J gene lost 8 bases, with 20 bases spanning the gap. The CDR3 region has the DNA TGTGCCAGCAGTTTATCTCACTGGGGAGCGCGTGAAGGCTACACCTTC. Protein product: CASSLSHWGAREGYTF.

The chain joins TRBV9 to TRBJ2-5, with D possibly TRBD1 on 6 matching bases. Trimming shortened V by 4 bases and J by 7 bases, and 17 bases separated the two germline ends. Germline values: CDR1 SGDLS, CDR2 YYNGEE. This CDR3 has 14 amino acids. CDR3 sequence reads: CASSLTGGQGTQYF. CDR3 coding DNA: TGTGCCAGCAGCCTGACAGGCGGCCAGGGGACCCAGTACTTC.